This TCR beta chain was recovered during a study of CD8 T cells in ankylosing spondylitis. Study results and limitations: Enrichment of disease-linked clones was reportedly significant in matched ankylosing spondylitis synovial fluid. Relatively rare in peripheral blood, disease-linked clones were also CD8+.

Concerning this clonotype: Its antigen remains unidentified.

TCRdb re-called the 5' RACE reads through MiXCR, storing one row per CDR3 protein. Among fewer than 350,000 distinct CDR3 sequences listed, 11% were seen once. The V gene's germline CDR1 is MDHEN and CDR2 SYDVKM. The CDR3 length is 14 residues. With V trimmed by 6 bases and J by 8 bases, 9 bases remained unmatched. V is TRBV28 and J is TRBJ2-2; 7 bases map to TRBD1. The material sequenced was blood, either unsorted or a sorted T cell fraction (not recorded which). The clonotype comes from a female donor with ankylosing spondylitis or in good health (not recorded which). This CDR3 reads CASRHTGAVGELFF. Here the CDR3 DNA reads TGTGCCAGCAGACACACAGGGGCAGTGGGGGAGCTGTTTTTT.